The next 9 T cell receptor beta chains were all read from a single sample in a study of T cell responses to AZD1222 COVID-19 vaccine (dated by TCRdb to 2020 to 2023). The library was obtained by the immunoSEQ multiplex PCR assay. TCRdb retrieved this table from immuneACCESS and kept in-frame rearrangements only. Not all clones are present; in checked studies, unresolved V genes account for under half, and no reason is known for the remainder. This sample has 100,000 or so clones in its table, and about 87% of those were observed once. The ten biggest clones cover 3% to 3.5% of the sample. The intended sense of this specimen's time point label: baseline before first vaccination. The sequencing here drew on peripheral blood, taken on day 0 of AZD1222 vaccination. All receptors come from an adult in good health.

The chain links TRBV6-5 to TRBJ1-2, with 7 bases fitting TRBD1. There are 14 residues in the CDR3. Germline trimming cut 5 bases from V and 2 bases from J; bases unmatched to any gene: 5. Germline loops: CDR1 MNHEY, CDR2 SVGAGI. The CDR3, as DNA: TGTGCCAGCAGTCCGGGACAGATGAACTATGGCTACACCTTC. Amino acid sequence: CASSPGQMNYGYTF.

This rearrangement joins TRBV29-1 to TRBJ1-1, with TRBD1 matching over 11 bases. CDR1 and CDR2 (germline): SQVTM, ANQGSEA. V dropped 5 bases and J dropped 6; count of bases not matched to a gene: 11. The CDR3 spans 15 residues. CDR3 bases: TGCAGCGTTCGGACAGGGGGCAAAGGTGGGTCTGAAGCTTTCTTT. Protein sequence: CSVRTGGKGGSEAFF.

This clone was observed a few times. The gene calls are TRBV6-5 and TRBJ1-1; D is unresolved. The CDR3 extends over 14 amino acids. V gave up 5 bases and J gave up 0 bases, with 10 bases separating them. The germline gives CDR1 MNHEY, CDR2 SVGAGI. The CDR3 nucleotides read TGTGCCAGCAGTCCTCAAGGGATGAACACTGAAGCTTTCTTT. Its protein is CASSPQGMNTEAFF.

CDR3: CATSAPGTGETGELFF. CDR3 coding DNA: TGTGCCACCAGTGCACCCGGGACAGGGGAGACCGGGGAGCTGTTTTTT. The genes are TRBV24-1 and TRBJ2-2; 10 nucleotides align to TRBD1. With 5 bases clipped from V and 5 bases from J, the junction kept 7 bases outside the gene matches. There are 16 residues in the CDR3. Per the germline V gene, CDR1 is KGHDR and CDR2 is SFDVKD.

The J gene is TRBJ1-3, the V gene TRBV7-9; tentative D call: TRBD1 (6 bases). Trimming stripped 6 bases from V and 0 bases from J, with 9 bases between. CDR3 length equals 14 residues. CDR1 SEHNR and CDR2 FQNEAQ come from the germline V gene (reference sequence). The CDR3 DNA follows: TGTGCCAGCAGTCACAGGGACTCTGGAAACACCATATATTTT. It translates to CASSHRDSGNTIYF.

The chain has TRBV28 and TRBJ1-1; 7 nucleotides align to TRBD1. Germline lookup yields CDR1 MDHEN and CDR2 SYDVKM. The CDR3 has 15 amino acids. After removal of 6 bases from V and 1 base from J, the junction contained 8 bases not matched to a gene. The CDR3 is CASRFSGTANTEAFF. CDR3 coding DNA: TGTGCCAGCAGATTTTCCGGGACAGCGAACACTGAAGCTTTCTTT.

V gene TRBV18 combines with J gene TRBJ2-1; 11 bases agree with TRBD1. Trimming at V came to 1 base and at J to 0 bases, leaving 11 bases not matched to a gene. The CDR3 runs to 20 residues. CDR1 KGHSH and CDR2 LQKENI come from the germline V gene. The CDR3 reads CASSPLRGQGGRSSYNEQFF. The CDR3 DNA sequence: TGTGCCAGCTCACCACTGAGGGGACAGGGGGGCCGTAGCTCCTACAATGAGCAGTTCTTC.

The chain couples TRBV6-2 or TRBV6-3 to TRBJ1-3; D possibly corresponds to TRBD1 (6 bases). CDR3 length equals 16 residues. Per germline, CDR1 MNHEY and CDR2 SVGEGT. The ends were cut back, 4 bases at V and 2 bases at J, with 15 bases in the middle. The CDR3 loop is CASSWTTRGTGNTIYF. In DNA form, the CDR3 reads TGTGCCAGCAGTTGGACTACCAGGGGCACTGGAAACACCATATATTTT.

The chain recombines TRBV9 with TRBJ1-2; 8 nucleotides match TRBD1. Germline assignment: CDR1 SGDLS and CDR2 YYNGEE. The CDR3 spans 15 residues. The trim removed 0 bases at V and 4 bases at J, leaving 5 bases unmatched. The CDR3 loop is CASSVGDRSIYGYTF. CDR3 in DNA: TGTGCCAGCAGCGTAGGGGACAGGAGTATCTATGGCTACACCTTC. Full variable domain (rest looked up from reference TRBV9 and TRBJ1-2): DSGVTQTPKHLITATGQRVTLRCSPRSGDLSVYWYQQSLDQGLQFLIQYYNGEERAKGNILERFSAQQFPDLHSELNLSSLELGDSALYFCASSVGDRSIYGYTFGSGTRLTVV.